This T cell receptor (beta chain) originates from a study of T cells in Graves' hyperthyroidism and ophthalmopathy. What was amplified from RNA transcripts were TCR beta CDR3 regions. First-round RT-PCR with HTBI primers amplified the TCR CDR3 region. MiXCR, run by TCRdb on the multiplex PCR reads, gives a single entry per CDR3 protein. The table includes roughly 740,000 distinct CDR3 sequences, 16% detected once. Concerning this clonotype: No conserved phenylalanine or tryptophan ends this CDR3, so it is likely a read error.

This TCR was recovered from a man in his late teens or twenties with Graves' hyperthyroidism. Input material: blood.

CDR3 nucleotide sequence: TGTGCCAGCAGTTCCATCTCCCAGCGGGCCCAGAGCTCCTACAATGAGCAGTTCCTC. It encodes CASSSISQRAQSSYNEQFL. The chain has TRBV28 and TRBJ2-1; D is perhaps TRBD2 (6 bases). V lost 4 bases, J lost 0 bases, and 22 bases lay in between. This CDR3 is built from 19 residues. Germline lookup yields CDR1 MDHEN and CDR2 SYDVKM.